This T cell receptor beta chain originates from a study of cytomegalovirus exposure and HLA in healthy donors. The donors gave bone marrow, and they were healthy. The PCR employed 60 Vbeta primers together with 13 Jbeta primers. The protocol was immunoSEQ multiplex PCR, while the TCRdb copy is restricted to in-frame clones and leaves out a portion. The sample yields approximately 200,000 clones, approximately 81% seen once. The sequencing input was PBMCs. The TCR sequence derives from a boy aged 5 to 17 in good health and CMV-seronegative.

In nucleotides, the CDR3 is TGTGCCAGTAGGCTATACAGGGGTTATGAGACTGAAGCTTTCTTT. The encoded protein is CASRLYRGYETEAFF. The rearrangement joins TRBV19 to TRBJ1-1, with 7 bases fitting TRBD1. The CDR3 runs to 15 residues. CDR1 and CDR2 (germline): LNHDA, SQIVND (reference sequence). V was clipped by 6 bases and J by 5 bases; unmatched bases: 12.